This T cell receptor beta chain was retrieved from a study of blood T cell repertoires in COVID-19. V trimming: 2 bases; J trimming: 1 base; junction bases outside the gene matches: 8. Germline V CDR1 and CDR2: SGHNT, YYREEE (reference sequence). CDR3 size: 17 residues. Sequenced by immunoSEQ multiplex PCR; TCRdb stores in-frame clones only, minus some. The table shows almost 350,000 clones, with roughly nine tenths occurring only once. This clonotype originated in a woman aged 55-70 years with COVID-19, enrolled during active disease. The J gene is TRBJ2-5, the V gene TRBV5-4, with 10 bases that match TRBD2. Sample: peripheral blood. For the CDR3, the DNA is TGTGCCAGCAGCTTAAGTAGCGGGGGGCCACGCCAAGAGACCCAGTACTTC. Protein product: CASSLSSGGPRQETQYF.